This T cell receptor (beta chain) was found in a study of blood T cell repertoires in COVID-19. Study in general: The United States, Italy and Spain supplied acute and convalescent COVID-19 samples. The cDNA or gDNA used as material had been derived from T cells, B-cell-depleted T cells, or PBMCs.

Seattle patient enrollment occurred during active infection, with longitudinal follow-up thereafter. Original processing notes: By means of reference gene primer amplification, nucleated cell counts were estimated. Libraries were prepared by immunoSEQ multiplex PCR; TCRdb keeps only in-frame clonotypes and omits some of them. D and trimming come from the DNA, and the V and J calls and clone size come from that table. The profile covers roughly 300,000 clones, with approximately 84% appearing a single time and over 1.3% taken by the ten largest. The CDR3 has 14 residues. Trimming shortened V by 3 bases and J by 13 bases, and 16 bases separated the two germline ends. Germline lookup yields CDR1 KGHSH and CDR2 LQKENI.

This chain uses TRBV18 with TRBJ1-6, with D hard to call. Sequenced: peripheral blood. The TCR was taken from a human donor with COVID-19, enrolled during active disease. The donor label of this sample is uncertain. CDR3 DNA: TGTGCCAGCTCACCTTCCGACACGACAAGTCCCCTCCACTTT. Translated, it gives CASSPSDTTSPLHF.